This is a list of T cell receptor beta chains from one sample in a study of CXCR3-negative and CXCR3-positive naive CD8 T cells. TCRdb re-called the 5' RACE reads; every CDR3 protein appears as one record, without DNA. In all, the sample yields about 140,000 distinct CDR3 sequences. Sequencing was carried out using naive CXCR3+ CD8+ T cells from blood. Every receptor here comes from a human donor in good health. Some clones in this sample may be carry-over from other donors' samples. Each CDR3 is given with its conserved first and last residue.

j_gene	v_gene	CDR3aa
TRBJ2-5	TRBV7-9	CASSSRTGRQETQYF
TRBJ1-1	TRBV6-5	CASSYGAEGTEAFF
TRBJ2-7	TRBV4-3	CASSQDRTSGLTPGYEQYF
TRBJ1-1	TRBV29-1	CSVEKGGTEAFF
TRBJ2-6	TRBV29-1	CSVATGAISGANVLTF
TRBJ2-3	TRBV7-3	CASSLFSGADGDTQYF
TRBJ2-1	TRBV6-6	CASSSAQWVEQFF
TRBJ2-5	TRBV12-3/TRBV12-4	CASSLRPSGYQETQYF
TRBJ2-3	TRBV29-1	CSSEGDYTDTQYF
TRBJ1-1	TRBV24-1	CATSDPKTGEGTEAFF
TRBJ2-7	TRBV21-1	CASSSERAYEQYF
TRBJ2-7	TRBV27	CASSSGLAYEQYF
TRBJ2-7	TRBV7-9	CASSSHGGRNPYEQYF
TRBJ2-3	TRBV10-3	CAISESDMGLAFTDTQYF
TRBJ2-1	TRBV24-1	CATSDGAYSGGASYNEQFF
TRBJ2-3	TRBV7-3	CASRGAAMDTQYF
TRBJ2-1	TRBV5-5	CASSLGDPGSYNEQFF